Listed below are T cell receptor beta chains from one sample, sequenced in a study of response to subunit inactivated influenza vaccine. Each CDR3 protein gets one entry after TCRdb re-called the RT-PCR reads with MiXCR. This table has more than 700,000 distinct CDR3 sequences, 20% to 25% appearing once. This material consisted of PBMCs from blood, taken more than 4 days after vaccination. These receptors were obtained from a man aged 50 or older who received an inactivated influenza vaccine. The CDR3 runs from the conserved cysteine through the conserved F or W. A D gene is named only where the DNA matches it firmly. The size entry is marked missing in some rows and otherwise reads once, few, many or a size class.

size | J | D | V | DNA | CDR3
once | TRBJ2-3 | NA | TRBV5-1 | TGCGCCAGCAGCTTGGGTCTTTCGCCAGCTACGCAGTATTTT | CASSLGLSPATQYF
few | TRBJ2-5 | NA | TRBV20-1 | TGCAGTGCTCAGAAGGTTCTAAATCAAGAGACCCAGTACTTC | CSAQKVLNQETQYF
few | TRBJ1-5 | NA | TRBV20-1 | TGCAGTGCTAGAGGGGACGGATTCAATCAGCCCCAGCATTTT | CSARGDGFNQPQHF
few | TRBJ2-4 | TRBD1 | TRBV11-2 | TGTGCCAGCAGCTCGACAAGACAGGGGAGGACCCGAGCAAACATTCAGTACTTC | CASSSTRQGRTRANIQYF
NA | TRBJ2-1 | NA | TRBV21-1 | TGTGCCAGCAGCTCCCGGACTAGTTACAATGAGCAGTTCTTC | CASSSRTSYNEQFF
NA | TRBJ2-1 | NA | TRBV5-1 | TGCGCCAGCAGCTTGGATGGGGGTGGGCAGTTCTTC | CASSLDGGGQFF
many | TRBJ2-3 | NA | TRBV4-2 | TGTGCCAGCAGCCAAGGGGCCTCCCTCGATACGCAGTATTTT | CASSQGASLDTQYF
many | TRBJ2-7 | NA | TRBV6-5 | TGTGCCAGCAGTTACTCAGGCACCGAGCAGTACTTC | CASSYSGTEQYF
NA | TRBJ2-2 | TRBD1 | TRBV9 | TGTGCCAGCAGCGTAGCTCACGGACAGGGGAGGACCGGGGAGCTGTTTTTT | CASSVAHGQGRTGELFF
NA | TRBJ2-3 | TRBD2 | TRBV20-1 | TGCAGTGCTAGAGATTACTCGGGAGCGGGGGATACGCAGTATTTT | CSARDYSGAGDTQYF
NA | TRBJ2-2 | TRBD2 | TRBV20-1 | TGCAGTGCTAGAGCGGGAGGTCTGACCGGGGAGCTGTTTTTT | CSARAGGLTGELFF
few | TRBJ2-3 | NA | TRBV12-3/TRBV12-4 | TGTGCCAGCAGTTTGGTCGAAACAGATACGCAGTATTTT | CASSLVETDTQYF
few | TRBJ2-1 | TRBD1 | TRBV20-1 | TGCAGTGCTAGAGCTGGTGGTCTGGGACAGGGGAGGCATGAGCAGTTCTTC | CSARAGGLGQGRHEQFF
few | TRBJ2-1 | NA | TRBV4-2 | TGTGCCAGCAGCCAAGATCGCGCGAGCTCCTACAATGAGCAGTTCTTC | CASSQDRASSYNEQFF
NA | TRBJ1-6 | NA | TRBV29-1 | TGCAGCGTGCGGGAAGGGGGGTCACCCCTCCACTTT | CSVREGGSPLHF
NA | TRBJ2-2 | NA | TRBV9 | TGTGCCGGCAGCGTAGAGCCCGCCGGGGAGCTGTTTTTT | CAGSVEPAGELFF
few | TRBJ1-5 | NA | TRBV20-1 | TGCAGTGCTACCGGGGGCTGGGGTCAGCCCCAGCATTTT | CSATGGWGQPQHF
few | TRBJ2-7 | TRBD2 | TRBV2 | TGTGCCAGCAGTGAAGCGCTTGGGGGAGGGAACGAGCAGTACTTC | CASSEALGGGNEQYF
NA | TRBJ1-3 | NA | TRBV29-1 | TGCAGCGTTGCGTCAGGTGGAAACACCATATATTTT | CSVASGGNTIYF
NA | TRBJ2-1 | NA | TRBV29-1 | TGCAGCGCTATGACTAGGGTGAGATTCTATGAGCAGTTCTTC | CSAMTRVRFYEQFF
many | TRBJ2-7 | NA | TRBV7-2 | TGTGCCAGCAGCTTAGTGGGGATTGGCGGGACCAACCGTGGGCAGTACTTC | CASSLVGIGGTNRGQYF
NA | TRBJ2-3 | TRBD2 | TRBV2 | TGTGCCAGCCTAGGACTAGCGGGAAGGGAAGATACGCAGTATTTT | CASLGLAGREDTQYF